The 23 T cell receptor beta chains in this list originate from one sample, sequenced in a study of T cell repertoires in cytomegalovirus infection. TCRdb fed the reads into MiXCR, producing one record per CDR3 protein. The repertoire includes approximately 180,000 distinct CDR3 sequences, around 20% of them detected once, and around 3.2% sits in the top ten. The sequenced sample was PBMCs. Source of these receptors: a human donor in good health (CMV status not recorded). Some clones in this sample may be carry-over from other donors' samples.

This clonotype was observed a handful of times. This chain joins TRBV5-4 and TRBJ1-1; 10 bases align to TRBD1. V dropped 4 bases and J dropped 0; count of bases not matched to a gene: 6. The germline CDR1 and CDR2 sequences are SGHNT and YYREEE (reference sequence). The CDR3 contains 16 residues. This chain's CDR3 is CASSPLGTGVNTEAFF. The CDR3 nucleotides read TGTGCCAGCAGCCCACTCGGGACAGGGGTGAACACTGAAGCTTTCTTT.

V and J are TRBV24-1 and TRBJ2-5; 8 bases agree with TRBD2. This CDR3 has 15 amino acids. Germline lookup yields CDR1 KGHDR and CDR2 SFDVKD. The J segment lost 4 bases and the V segment lost 5 bases, leaving 8 bases of the junction unmatched. CDR3 in DNA: TGTGCCACCAGTGTCCCGGGACTAGAGCTAGAGACCCAGTACTTC. Protein product: CATSVPGLELETQYF.

This clonotype was counted between two and nine times. In DNA form, the CDR3 reads TGTGCCGACAGACTAGCGGGGGGCACAGATACGCAGTATTTT. Protein sequence: CADRLAGGTDTQYF. The rearrangement uses TRBV5-4 and TRBJ2-3, with 12 positions matching TRBD2. From germline, CDR1 is SGHNT and CDR2 YYREEE (reference sequence). The junction had 4 bases not matched to a gene; V was cut back by 10 bases and J by 1 base. This CDR3 has 14 residues.

This rearrangement joins TRBV24-1 to TRBJ2-1; 10 nucleotides align to TRBD2. CDR3 length equals 15 residues. Looked up from germline, CDR1 is KGHDR and CDR2 is SFDVKD. V shed 4 bases and J 2 bases; nucleotides not matched to a gene: 1. Written as DNA, the CDR3 is TGTGCCACCAGTGAAACTAGCGGGGCCTACAATGAGCAGTTCTTC. Protein: CATSETSGAYNEQFF.

This clonotype was observed a handful of times. V usage is TRBV12-3 or TRBV12-4 and J usage is TRBJ2-3; TRBD2 aligns across 8 bases. The V gene end was trimmed by 6 bases and the J gene end by 4 bases; junction bases not matched to a gene: 12. The CDR3 consists of 16 residues. The CDR3 spells CASSRTPGRAPDTQYF. The CDR3 nucleotides read TGTGCCAGCAGCAGGACCCCCGGGAGGGCCCCAGATACGCAGTATTTT.

The count of this clonotype is one. A much larger clone is a single base away; this may be a read error. V is TRBV7-2 and J is TRBJ1-5; D remains ambiguous. The CDR3 runs 14 residues. CDR1 is SGHTA, CDR2 FQGNSA, per germline. CDR3 nucleotide sequence: TGTGACAGCAGCTTATCGTCAGTAAATCAGCCCCAGCATTTT. Protein: CDSSLSSVNQPQHF.

This chain links TRBV2 with TRBJ2-2; 10 nucleotides match TRBD1. V lost 5 bases to trimming and J lost 5 bases; unmatched junction nucleotides: 5. This CDR3 region has 15 residues. Germline assignment: CDR1 SNHLY and CDR2 FYNNEI. The CDR3: CASSRDRGGTGELFF. In nucleotides, the CDR3 is TGTGCCAGCAGTAGGGACAGGGGAGGAACCGGGGAGCTGTTTTTT.

This clonotype has at least ten counts. This chain links TRBV7-2 with TRBJ2-7; 11 bases fit TRBD2. The trim removed 5 bases at V and 3 bases at J, leaving 12 bases unmatched. The CDR3 is made up of 17 amino acids. The germline gives CDR1 SGHTA, CDR2 FQGNSA. In nucleotides, the CDR3 is TGTGCCAGCAGCCTCTGGCATAGCGGGAGGGATGGCTACGAGCAGTACTTC. It is translated as CASSLWHSGRDGYEQYF.

This clonotype has a single count. The V and J genes are TRBV5-1 and TRBJ2-7, with 7 bases lining up with TRBD1. The CDR3 length is 14 residues. Germline CDR1 reads SGHRS; CDR2 reads YFSETQ. V trimming: 4 bases; J trimming: 3 bases; junction bases outside the gene matches: 7. The CDR3 region has the DNA TGCGCCAGCAGCACCTCAGCAGGGGGCTACGAGCAGTACTTC. This gives the protein CASSTSAGGYEQYF.

Regarding this clonotype: This may be a read error: a much more frequent sequence differs by one nucleotide. This is likely a read error, given that the CDR3 carries no conserved phenylalanine or tryptophan at its end. The chain carries TRBV7-2 and TRBJ2-1, with 10 bases that match TRBD2. With 7 bases clipped from V and 4 bases from J, the junction kept 13 bases outside the gene matches. The CDR3 contains 17 residues. CDR1 SGHTA and CDR2 FQGNSA come from the germline V gene. CDR3 DNA sequence: TGTGCCAGCAATAACCCGGCTAGCGGGAGCCGTTACAATGAGCAGTTCTAC. Its translation: CASNNPASGSRYNEQFY.

DNA of the CDR3: TGCAGCGCACAGGGGAGCGGGGAGACCCAGTACTTC. This sequence encodes CSAQGSGETQYF. This chain connects TRBV29-1 to TRBJ2-5, with a tentative D call TRBD1 (7 bases). Trimming took off 7 bases at V and 5 bases at J, with 14 bases between the two ends. This CDR3 has 12 residues. Germline values: CDR1 SQVTM, CDR2 ANQGSEA.

The chain has TRBV4-1 and TRBJ2-2, with D perhaps being TRBD1 or TRBD2 (5 bases each). The germline gives CDR1 MGHRA, CDR2 YSYEKL. CDR3 size: 14 residues. Trimming removed 1 base from V and 8 bases from J, with 11 bases in between. CDR3 protein: CASSQVRDLGELFF. In DNA, the CDR3 is TGCGCCAGCAGCCAAGTTAGGGACCTGGGGGAGCTGTTTTTT.

This rearrangement joins TRBV18 to TRBJ1-1, with 7 bases fitting TRBD1. V was clipped by 5 bases and J by 6 bases; unmatched bases: 6. The V gene's germline CDR1 is KGHSH and CDR2 LQKENI. The CDR3 has 13 residues. The CDR3 here is CASSTKQGAEAFF. CDR3 in DNA: TGTGCCAGCTCAACTAAGCAGGGGGCTGAAGCTTTCTTT.

For this clonotype: The junction departs from germline at one end; a sequencing error may be responsible. The chain carries TRBV4-2 and TRBJ2-2; 12 positions agree with TRBD2. CDR1 is LGHNA, CDR2 YNFKEQ, per germline. This CDR3 is built from 18 residues. CDR3: CASTQDGLAGRVTGELFF. CDR3 DNA: TGTGCCAGCACCCAAGATGGACTAGCGGGACGCGTCACCGGGGAGCTGTTTTTT.

The genes are TRBV5-4 and TRBJ2-2; D is possibly TRBD2 (5 bases). The CDR3 length is 13 residues. CDR1 is SGHNT and CDR2 is YYREEE in the germline V gene (reference sequence). Between the trimmed V and J ends, which lost 2 bases and 6 bases, there was a span of 8 bases. The CDR3 spells CASSFNSAGELFF. The CDR3 nucleotides read TGTGCCAGCAGCTTTAATAGCGCCGGGGAGCTGTTTTTT.

In its sample, this clonotype was seen many times. The chain employs TRBV12-3 or TRBV12-4 and TRBJ1-4, with D unresolved. V lost 5 bases and J lost 4, with 11 bases in between. This CDR3 has 14 residues. The CDR3 loop is CASSRSTLNEKLFF. DNA for the CDR3: TGTGCCAGCAGTCGGAGCACCCTTAATGAAAAACTGTTTTTT.

This clonotype has at least ten counts. V is TRBV12-3 or TRBV12-4 and J is TRBJ2-5; the match to TRBD1 covers 9 bases. V lost 7 bases, J lost 7 bases, and 16 bases stayed unmatched. This CDR3 is built from 16 residues. The DNA for the CDR3 is TGTGCCAGCATCAAAGGGGGACAGGGCAAGTCGGGGACCCAGTACTTC. Encoded protein: CASIKGGQGKSGTQYF.

This chain links TRBV6-5 with TRBJ2-7; TRBD1 aligns across 7 bases. The CDR3 has 14 residues. V lost 5 bases, J lost 6 bases, and 10 bases stayed unmatched. CDR1 and CDR2 (germline): MNHEY, SVGAGI. The CDR3 DNA follows: TGTGCCAGCAGTATCCGACAGGGTCCCATCGAGCAGTACTTC. This encodes CASSIRQGPIEQYF.

This clonotype was picked up many times. In DNA, the CDR3 is TGTGCCAGTAGTATTGGGCGCACCGGGGAGCTGTTTTTT. This encodes CASSIGRTGELFF. The V and J genes are TRBV19 and TRBJ2-2; no reliable D call. CDR1 is LNHDA and CDR2 is SQIVND in the germline V gene (reference sequence). The CDR3 has 13 residues. The V and J ends lost 3 bases and 4 bases respectively, with 6 bases between them. The full variable domain, completed using reference TRBV19 and TRBJ2-2, is DGGITQSPKYLFRKEGQNVTLSCEQNLNHDAMYWYRQDPGQGLRLIYYSQIVNDFQKGDIAEGYSVSREKKESFPLTVTSAQKNPTAFYLCASSIGRTGELFFGEGSRLTVL.

This clonotype came up a few times. The chain joins TRBV9 to TRBJ2-1; 7 bases fit TRBD2. Germline loops: CDR1 SGDLS, CDR2 YYNGEE. This CDR3 contains 15 residues. The trim removed 0 bases at V and 2 bases at J, leaving 2 bases unmatched. CDR3 DNA: TGTGCCAGCAGCGTAGGGGGGGGTGCCTACAATGAGCAGTTCTTC. It is translated as CASSVGGGAYNEQFF.

In its sample, this clonotype was seen a few times. The chain joins TRBV5-1 to TRBJ1-1; perhaps TRBD1 as D (5 bases). CDR3 size: 16 residues. V lost 1 base and J lost 0, with 13 bases in between. Germline-derived CDR1 and CDR2 are SGHRS and YFSETQ. CDR3 nucleotides: TGCGCCAGCAGCTTGAATGTAGGGGCAATGAACACTGAAGCTTTCTTT. Translation: CASSLNVGAMNTEAFF.

This clonotype was seen more than once but under ten times. The rearrangement uses TRBV12-3 or TRBV12-4 and TRBJ1-1, with D unclear. V was shortened by 7 bases and J by 4 bases, with 7 bases between the two germline ends. The CDR3 is made up of 11 amino acids. For the CDR3, the DNA is TGTGCCAGCACCTCCCGCACTGAAGCTTTCTTT. This codes for CASTSRTEAFF.

This clonotype appeared a few times. The chain is built from TRBV5-6 and TRBJ2-1, with D unresolved. The CDR3 runs to 17 residues. V lost 4 bases and J 0 bases, leaving 17 bases between the germline ends. In germline, CDR1 is SGHDT, CDR2 YYEEEE. CDR3 sequence reads: CASSPVVRVSSYNEQFF. CDR3 sequence (DNA): TGTGCCAGCAGCCCTGTGGTTAGGGTCAGCTCCTACAATGAGCAGTTCTTC. Filled out from reference TRBV5-6 and TRBJ2-1, the complete variable domain reads DAGVTQSPTHLIKTRGQQVTLRCSPKSGHDTVSWYQQALGQGPQFIFQYYEEEERQRGNFPDRFSGHQFPNYSSELNVNALLLGDSALYLCASSPVVRVSSYNEQFFGPGTRLTVL.